This section outlines one T cell receptor (beta chain) sequence together with its context. In germline, CDR1 is WNHNN, CDR2 SYGVQD (reference sequence). The CDR3 runs 16 residues. J lost 7 bases, V lost 5 bases, and 13 bases had no gene match. The entry originates in a study of OX40 agonist ivuxolimab in advanced cancers. Across the study: Every 2 weeks, ivuxolimab was infused into the patients intravenously at between 0.01 and 10 mg/kg. Patients undergoing dose escalation presented with hepatocellular carcinoma, melanoma, renal cell or head and neck cancer. Participants could have had prior anti-PD-1, anti-PD-L1 or anti-CTLA-4 therapy, and more than 35% had some.

Clones were sequenced by immunoSEQ multiplex PCR, and TCRdb holds only the in-frame ones, with some missing. The data contain some 68,000 clones, approximately 90% of them singletons. The chain is built from TRBV10-1 and TRBJ2-5, with TRBD2 matching 10 bases. The material sequenced was CD4+ or CD8+ T cells sorted from blood, taken in a trial of the OX40 agonist ivuxolimab. The sequence derives from an adult with an advanced solid tumor such as melanoma, head and neck, liver or kidney cancer. The chain's CDR3 is CASSQQRGGTNMTQYF. In nucleotides, the CDR3 is TGCGCCAGCAGTCAGCAGCGGGGGGGAACGAATATGACCCAGTACTTC.